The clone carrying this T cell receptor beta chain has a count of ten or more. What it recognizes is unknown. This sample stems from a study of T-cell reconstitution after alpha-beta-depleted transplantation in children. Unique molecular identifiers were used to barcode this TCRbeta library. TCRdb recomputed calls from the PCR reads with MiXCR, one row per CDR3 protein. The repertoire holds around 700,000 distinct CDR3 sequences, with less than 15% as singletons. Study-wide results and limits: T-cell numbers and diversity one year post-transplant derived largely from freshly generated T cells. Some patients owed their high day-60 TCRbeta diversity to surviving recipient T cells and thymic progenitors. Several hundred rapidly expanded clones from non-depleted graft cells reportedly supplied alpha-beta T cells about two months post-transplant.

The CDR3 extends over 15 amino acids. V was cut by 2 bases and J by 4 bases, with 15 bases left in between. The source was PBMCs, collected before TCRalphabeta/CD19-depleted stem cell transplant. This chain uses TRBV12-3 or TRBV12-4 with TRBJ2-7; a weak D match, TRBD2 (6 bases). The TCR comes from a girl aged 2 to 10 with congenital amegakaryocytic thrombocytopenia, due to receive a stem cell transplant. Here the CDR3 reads CASSLFGTAGYEQYF. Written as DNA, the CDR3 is TGTGCCAGCAGTTTATTCGGGACTGCGGGTTACGAGCAGTACTTC.